The clone carrying this TCR beta chain was seen just once. Its antigen is undetermined. This entry is derived from a study of shared clonotypes between healthy human individuals. On the study more broadly: CD4 naive and CD4 memory each took three plates per donor, while CD8 naive took two and CD8 memory one.

Trimming took 3 bases from V and 0 from J; bases not matched to a gene: 10. CDR1 MNHEY and CDR2 SMNVEV come from the germline V gene (reference sequence). This CDR3 is built from 18 residues. General study results and limits: Some naive CD4 clonotypes, roughly 4.7%, turned up in common across several donors.

Cells designated naive CD8 were CD45RO-negative and were positively selected for CCR7, with terminally differentiated effector memory CD45RA+ cells excluded. Healthy HIV-negative adults with no recent acute infections or vaccinations were recruited as donors. Assay execution proceeded at the deep level. Assay used: immunoSEQ multiplex PCR; TCRdb lists only in-frame clones, some missing. Of about 820,000 clones in the sample, around 92% were seen once. The sequenced sample consisted of naive CD8+ T cells sorted from blood. The rearrangement joins TRBV27 to TRBJ2-3; 9 bases are shared with TRBD2. The clonotype originates from a young man in good health. CDR3 sequence: CASSFLASSGASTDTQYF. For the CDR3, the DNA is TGTGCCAGCAGTTTCCTCGCGTCTAGCGGGGCTAGCACAGATACGCAGTATTTT.